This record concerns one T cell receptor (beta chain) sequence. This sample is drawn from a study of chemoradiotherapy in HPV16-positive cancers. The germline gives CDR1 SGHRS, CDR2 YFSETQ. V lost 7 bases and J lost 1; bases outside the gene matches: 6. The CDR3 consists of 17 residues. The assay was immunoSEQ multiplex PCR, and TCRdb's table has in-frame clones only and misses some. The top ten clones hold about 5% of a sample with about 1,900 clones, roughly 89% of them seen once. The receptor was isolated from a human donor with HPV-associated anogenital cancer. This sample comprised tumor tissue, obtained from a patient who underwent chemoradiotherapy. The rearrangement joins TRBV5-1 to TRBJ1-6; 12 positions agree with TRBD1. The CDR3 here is CASRGDRGQSYNSPLHF. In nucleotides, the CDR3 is TGCGCCAGCCGAGGGGACAGGGGGCAGTCCTATAATTCACCCCTCCACTTT.